These 32 T cell receptor beta chains came from one sample sequenced in a study of cytomegalovirus exposure and HLA in healthy donors. Primers: 60 Vbeta forward and 13 Jbeta reverse. The method was immunoSEQ multiplex PCR; TCRdb's version includes in-frame clones alone and lacks a portion of them. The sample shows roughly 140,000 clones, 80% of them seen only once. Sequenced sample: PBMCs. These receptors were taken from a man aged 40-55 years in good health and CMV-seronegative.

V usage is TRBV28 and J usage is TRBJ2-3, with TRBD2 identical over 9 bases. The germline CDR1 and CDR2 sequences are MDHEN and SYDVKM. There are 15 residues in the CDR3. The J segment lost 6 bases and the V segment lost 6 bases, leaving 10 bases of the junction unmatched. The DNA for the CDR3 is TGTGCCAGCAGCCCTGGGGCTAGCGGGGCGGATACGCAGTATTTT. Translated: CASSPGASGADTQYF.

This clone was recorded a few times. The chain has TRBV10-1 and TRBJ2-1, with TRBD2 matching 11 bases. The CDR3 runs to 14 residues. CDR1 is WNHNN, CDR2 SYGVQD, per germline (reference sequence). Trimming at V came to 5 bases and at J to 9 bases, leaving 6 bases not matched to a gene. Here the CDR3 reads CASSYSGGAGEQFF. CDR3 DNA sequence: TGCGCCAGCAGTTATAGCGGGGGGGCCGGTGAGCAGTTCTTC.

V usage is TRBV6-6 and J usage is TRBJ2-2; D call uncertain. The CDR3 contains 14 residues. Germline V gene data show CDR1 as MNHNY and CDR2 as SVGAGI (reference sequence). V was clipped by 6 bases and J by 3 bases, with 11 bases between them. The CDR3 loop is CASRPPEHTGELFF. Here the CDR3 DNA reads TGTGCCAGCAGACCTCCCGAGCACACCGGGGAGCTGTTTTTT.

This clone was recorded only once. This sequence joins TRBV19 and TRBJ2-4; 7 positions match TRBD2. CDR1 is LNHDA and CDR2 is SQIVND in the germline V gene (reference sequence). Losses at the gene ends were 6 bases for V and 2 bases for J; bases not matched to a gene: 7. The CDR3 has 15 residues. This chain's CDR3 is CASSSGDRSKNIQYF. The CDR3 DNA reads TGTGCCAGTAGCAGCGGGGATCGGTCCAAAAACATTCAGTACTTC.

This clone occurred once. The V call is TRBV2, the J call TRBJ2-7; 13 bases are shared with TRBD2. CDR3 length equals 16 residues. V shed 5 bases and J 7 bases; nucleotides not matched to a gene: 11. In germline, CDR1 is SNHLY, CDR2 FYNNEI. The CDR3 spells CASSSGTSGVVGEQYF. The CDR3 coding sequence is TGTGCCAGCAGTTCCGGGACTAGCGGGGTGGTGGGAGAGCAGTACTTC.

V is TRBV6-5 and J is TRBJ1-3; D unresolved. The V end was cut by 2 bases, the J end by 3 bases, with 14 bases between. This CDR3 is 16 amino acids long. Germline V lookup: CDR1 MNHEY, CDR2 SVGAGI. The CDR3 bases are TGTGCCAGCAGTTACACTCACGGGAAGGGTGGAAACACCATATATTTT. It yields the protein CASSYTHGKGGNTIYF.

The rearrangement uses TRBV18 and TRBJ2-5; the D gene is possibly TRBD1 (6 bases). CDR3 size: 13 residues. With 8 bases removed from V and 1 base from J, the gap between germline ends came to 11 bases. Germline V gene lookup returns CDR1 KGHSH and CDR2 LQKENI. CDR3 sequence reads: CASSQGRQETQYF. The CDR3 coding sequence is TGTGCCAGCAGTCAGGGGCGCCAAGAGACCCAGTACTTC.

This clone was picked up a small number of times. The chain uses TRBV11-1 and TRBJ1-2; TRBD1 aligns across 9 bases. V shed 5 bases, J shed 1 base, and the junction held 5 bases outside the gene matches. The CDR3 consists of 15 residues. The germline CDR1 and CDR2 sequences are SGHAT and FQDESV (reference sequence). CDR3 amino acids: CASSPGDRDNYGYTF. The CDR3 nucleotides are TGTGCCAGCAGCCCCGGGGACAGGGATAACTATGGCTACACCTTC.

The sample holds a few counts of this clone. The chain has TRBV5-1 and TRBJ2-1, with 7 bases identical to TRBD2. Germline CDR1 and CDR2: SGHRS and YFSETQ. The CDR3 is 16 amino acids. The V segment lost 2 bases and the J segment 5 bases; nucleotides outside the gene matches: 10. CDR3 bases: TGCGCCAGCAGCTTCCAAACTAGCGTCCTCAACAATGAGCAGTTCTTC. Translation: CASSFQTSVLNNEQFF.

The V and J genes are TRBV4-1 and TRBJ1-1; D ambiguous. This CDR3 spans 16 amino acids. Per germline, CDR1 MGHRA and CDR2 YSYEKL. V lost 1 base, J lost 0 bases, and 12 bases lay in between. The DNA of the CDR3 is TGCGCCAGCAGCCAAGTGTGGGCTTCGCTGAACACTGAAGCTTTCTTT. This encodes CASSQVWASLNTEAFF.

The rearrangement joins TRBV7-8 to TRBJ1-5; TRBD1 matches at 7 bases. Looked up from germline, CDR1 is SGHVS and CDR2 is FQNEAQ. V dropped 1 base and J dropped 9; count of bases not matched to a gene: 12. This CDR3 region has 16 residues. The CDR3 nucleotides read TGTGCCAGCAGCTTAGGACAGGGCGGGATGATTTCGCCCCAGCATTTT. This translates into CASSLGQGGMISPQHF.

The chain carries TRBV18 and TRBJ1-4; perhaps TRBD1 as D (6 bases). Trimming removed 6 bases at V and 8 bases at J, with 19 bases between. Per germline, CDR1 KGHSH and CDR2 LQKENI. The CDR3 totals 15 residues. DNA of the CDR3: TGTGCCAGCTCGCTAACCGGGGCAGGGGAAGAAAAACTGTTTTTT. It is translated as CASSLTGAGEEKLFF.

The rearrangement links TRBV14 to TRBJ1-1; tentative D call: TRBD1 (6 bases). The CDR3 consists of 16 residues. Germline CDR1 and CDR2: SGHDN and FVKESK. V was clipped by 2 bases and J by 5 bases, with 18 bases between them. The CDR3 sequence: CASSQQPQGSGTEAFF. The CDR3, as DNA: TGTGCCAGCAGCCAACAACCACAGGGTAGTGGGACTGAAGCTTTCTTT.

This chain links TRBV11-3 with TRBJ1-6; D call uncertain. CDR3 length equals 14 residues. The V gene lost 3 bases and the J gene lost 4 bases, with 7 bases spanning the gap. From germline, CDR1 is SGHNT and CDR2 YENEEA. CDR3 sequence reads: CASSFSTYNSPLHF. CDR3 DNA sequence: TGTGCCAGCAGCTTTTCCACTTATAATTCACCCCTCCACTTT. The complete variable domain, with remaining parts taken from reference TRBV11-3 and TRBJ1-6, reads EAGVVQSPRYKIIEKKQPVAFWCNPISGHNTLYWYLQNLGQGPELLIRYENEEAVDDSQLPKDRFSAERLKGVDSTLKIQPAELGDSAVYLCASSFSTYNSPLHFGNGTRLTVT.

The V call is TRBV5-5, the J call TRBJ1-1; no firm D call. This CDR3 region has 14 residues. The ends were cut back, 4 bases at V and 4 bases at J, with 14 bases in the middle. The germline gives CDR1 SGHKS, CDR2 YYEKEE (reference sequence). The CDR3 DNA sequence: TGTGCCAGCAGCGGGCCGGGAGGTGTCACTGAAGCTTTCTTT. Protein sequence: CASSGPGGVTEAFF. The full variable domain, in which reference TRBV5-5 and TRBJ1-1 provide the parts outside the CDR3, is DAGVTQSPTHLIKTRGQQVTLRCSPISGHKSVSWYQQVLGQGPQFIFQYYEKEERGRGNFPDRFSARQFPNYSSELNVNALLLGDSALYLCASSGPGGVTEAFFGQGTRLTVV.

The gene calls are TRBV2 and TRBJ1-5, with 7 bases that match TRBD1. Germline values: CDR1 SNHLY, CDR2 FYNNEI. With V trimmed by 7 bases and J by 1 base, 4 bases remained unmatched. This CDR3 region has 14 residues. The CDR3 protein is CASMSDRSNQPQHF. CDR3 DNA: TGTGCCAGCATGTCGGACAGGAGCAATCAGCCCCAGCATTTT. Based on the CDR3 plus reference TRBV2 and TRBJ1-5, the full variable domain is EPEVTQTPSHQVTQMGQEVILRCVPISNHLYFYWYRQILGQKVEFLVSFYNNEISEKSEIFDDQFSVERPDGSNFTLKIRSTKLEDSAMYFCASMSDRSNQPQHFGDGTRLSIL.

This rearrangement joins TRBV5-5 to TRBJ2-6; TRBD1 might be the D (6 bases). Trimming pared 2 bases from V and 1 base from J, leaving 7 bases between. The CDR3 contains 15 residues. Germline loops: CDR1 SGHKS, CDR2 YYEKEE (reference sequence). The chain's CDR3 is CASSFGQSGANVLTF. As DNA, the CDR3 is TGTGCCAGCAGCTTTGGACAGTCTGGGGCCAACGTCCTGACTTTC.

This clone came up a few times. CDR3 in DNA: TGTGCCGTGAAGGGGCTTACCGAAGCTTTCTTT. It specifies CAVKGLTEAFF. The V and J genes are TRBV6-5 and TRBJ1-1, with D perhaps TRBD1 (5 bases). The length of the CDR3 is 11 residues. V shed 11 bases and J shed 8 bases, with 15 bases lying between them. Germline V gene lookup returns CDR1 MNHEY and CDR2 SVGAGI.

The chain uses TRBV5-4 and TRBJ2-7; 13 bases agree with TRBD2. The germline gives CDR1 SGHNT, CDR2 YYREEE (reference sequence). The junction had 7 bases not matched to a gene; V was cut back by 0 bases and J by 4 bases. CDR3 length: 17 residues. The CDR3 nucleotides are TGTGCCAGCAGCTTGGGACTAGCGGGGGGCGGCTATTACGAGCAGTACTTC. Protein product: CASSLGLAGGGYYEQYF.

This sequence joins TRBV4-1 and TRBJ2-2; 9 nucleotides line up with TRBD1. V dropped 4 bases and J dropped 7; count of bases not matched to a gene: 10. CDR1 is MGHRA, CDR2 YSYEKL, per germline. The CDR3 is made up of 16 amino acids. CDR3 protein: CASSRIPGQGGGELFF. CDR3 coding DNA: TGCGCCAGCAGCCGGATACCGGGACAGGGTGGCGGGGAGCTGTTTTTT.

CDR3 DNA: TGCAGCGTTGGGGTCGCGGGGGGCGGCAATGAGCAGTTCTTC. Its translation: CSVGVAGGGNEQFF. The chain combines TRBV29-1 with TRBJ2-1; 8 bases align to TRBD2. This CDR3 is built from 14 residues. Germline CDR1 SQVTM, CDR2 ANQGSEA. J was trimmed by 6 bases and V by 4 bases; bases with no gene match: 8.

V gene TRBV29-1 combines with J gene TRBJ1-2; maybe TRBD1 (5 bases). The CDR3 runs to 12 residues. Trimming cost V 5 bases and J 7 bases, with 14 bases left between them. Germline loops: CDR1 SQVTM, CDR2 ANQGSEA. CDR3 sequence reads: CSVLRVLGGYTF. The CDR3 DNA follows: TGCAGCGTTCTCAGGGTGTTGGGTGGCTACACCTTC. Using reference TRBV29-1 and TRBJ1-2 for the parts outside the CDR3, the full variable domain is SAVISQKPSRDICQRGTSLTIQCQVDSQVTMMFWYRQQPGQSLTLIATANQGSEATYESGFVIDKFPISRPNLTFSTLTVSNMSPEDSSIYLCSVLRVLGGYTFGSGTRLTVV.

This clone was picked up one time. The rearrangement joins TRBV15 to TRBJ1-6; unclear D gene. V dropped 5 bases and J dropped 8 bases, with 13 bases sitting between them. CDR3 length equals 14 residues. The germline gives CDR1 LNHNV, CDR2 YYDKDF (reference sequence). This chain's CDR3 is CATSVAGGYSPLHF. DNA of the CDR3: TGTGCCACCAGCGTAGCGGGAGGTTATTCACCCCTCCACTTT.

The chain links TRBV25-1 to TRBJ2-7, with 7 bases that match TRBD1. The CDR3 consists of 14 residues. The J segment lost 5 bases and the V segment lost 2 bases, leaving 6 bases of the junction unmatched. Germline CDR1 and CDR2: MGHDK and SYGVNS. This CDR3 reads CASSEQGVNHEQYF. The DNA of the CDR3 is TGTGCCAGCAGTGAACAGGGGGTAAACCACGAGCAGTACTTC.

In the case of this clone: Other DNA sequences in this specimen translate into the identical CDR3. This chain uses TRBV5-1 with TRBJ2-3; 9 bases are shared with TRBD1. The germline V gene encodes CDR1 SGHRS and CDR2 YFSETQ. The V segment lost 3 bases and the J segment 1 base; nucleotides outside the gene matches: 3. The CDR3 contains 15 residues. As DNA, the CDR3 is TGCGCCAGCAGCTCCAGACAGGGGGGCACAGATACGCAGTATTTT. Translating gives CASSSRQGGTDTQYF.

This clone was found a few times. V and J are TRBV7-2 and TRBJ2-5; the D gene is possibly TRBD1 (5 bases). V was clipped by 5 bases and J by 5 bases, with 15 bases between them. From germline, CDR1 is SGHTA and CDR2 FQGNSA. There are 14 residues in the CDR3. DNA of the CDR3: TGTGCCAGCAGCCCGCCCCGACAGATTGAGACCCAGTACTTC. This translates into CASSPPRQIETQYF.

The J gene is TRBJ1-1, the V gene TRBV2; D call uncertain. The CDR3 covers 12 residues. V lost 8 bases, J lost 1 base, and 8 bases lay in between. Germline V gene sequence: CDR1 SNHLY, CDR2 FYNNEI. The CDR3 DNA follows: TGTGCCAGCGGGCTCCCGAACACTGAAGCTTTCTTT. Amino acid sequence: CASGLPNTEAFF.

This chain links TRBV5-5 with TRBJ1-5, with 7 bases aligning to TRBD1. V dropped 3 bases and J dropped 2; count of bases not matched to a gene: 5. Germline V lookup: CDR1 SGHKS, CDR2 YYEKEE (reference sequence). The CDR3 covers 15 residues. This CDR3 reads CASSSHQGGNQPQHF. In nucleotides, the CDR3 is TGTGCCAGCAGCTCGCACCAGGGGGGCAATCAGCCCCAGCATTTT. The full variable domain, its missing parts supplied by reference TRBV5-5 and TRBJ1-5, is DAGVTQSPTHLIKTRGQQVTLRCSPISGHKSVSWYQQVLGQGPQFIFQYYEKEERGRGNFPDRFSARQFPNYSSELNVNALLLGDSALYLCASSSHQGGNQPQHFGDGTRLSIL.

The chain carries TRBV7-2 and TRBJ1-2, with 11 bases matching TRBD1. The germline V gene encodes CDR1 SGHTA and CDR2 FQGNSA. This CDR3 has 14 residues. With 5 bases clipped from V and 7 bases from J, the junction kept 6 bases outside the gene matches. The CDR3 bases are TGTGCCAGCAGCGCAGCCGGGACAGGGGGTGGCTACACCTTC. Translation: CASSAAGTGGGYTF.

This clone was counted once. The gene calls are TRBV6-5 and TRBJ1-2, with 7 bases lining up with TRBD1. Germline V gene lookup returns CDR1 MNHEY and CDR2 SVGAGI. CDR3 size: 11 residues. V lost 6 bases, J lost 8 bases, and 3 bases stayed unmatched. The CDR3 DNA follows: TGTGCCAGCAGAGACAGGGAAGGCTACACCTTC. Encoded protein: CASRDREGYTF.

The chain has TRBV6-4 and TRBJ1-1, with no clear D. The CDR3 totals 13 residues. Germline V gene sequence: CDR1 MRHNA, CDR2 SNTAGT. Trimming stripped 2 bases from V and 0 bases from J, with 4 bases between. CDR3: CASSDSLNTEAFF. The CDR3 DNA reads as TGTGCCAGCAGTGACAGCCTGAACACTGAAGCTTTCTTT.

V and J are TRBV5-6 and TRBJ1-4, with 8 nucleotides matching TRBD1. V was clipped by 1 base and J by 4 bases; unmatched bases: 6. Germline V gives CDR1 SGHDT, CDR2 YYEEEE. The CDR3 loop spans 16 amino acids. DNA of the CDR3: TGTGCCAGCAGCTTGCTCGGACAGGGTTTTAATGAAAAACTGTTTTTT. This gives the protein CASSLLGQGFNEKLFF.